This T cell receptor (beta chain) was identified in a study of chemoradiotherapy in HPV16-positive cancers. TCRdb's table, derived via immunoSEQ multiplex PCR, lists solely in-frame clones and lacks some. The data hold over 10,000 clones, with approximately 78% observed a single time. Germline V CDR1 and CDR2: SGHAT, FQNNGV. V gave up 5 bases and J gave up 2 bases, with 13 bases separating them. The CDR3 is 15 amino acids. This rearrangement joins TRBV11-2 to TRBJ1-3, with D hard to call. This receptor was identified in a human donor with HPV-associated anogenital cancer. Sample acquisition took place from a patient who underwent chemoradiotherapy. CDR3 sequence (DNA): TGTGCCAGCAGCCAACCCTCTGCCCCTGGAAACACCATATATTTT. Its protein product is CASSQPSAPGNTIYF.